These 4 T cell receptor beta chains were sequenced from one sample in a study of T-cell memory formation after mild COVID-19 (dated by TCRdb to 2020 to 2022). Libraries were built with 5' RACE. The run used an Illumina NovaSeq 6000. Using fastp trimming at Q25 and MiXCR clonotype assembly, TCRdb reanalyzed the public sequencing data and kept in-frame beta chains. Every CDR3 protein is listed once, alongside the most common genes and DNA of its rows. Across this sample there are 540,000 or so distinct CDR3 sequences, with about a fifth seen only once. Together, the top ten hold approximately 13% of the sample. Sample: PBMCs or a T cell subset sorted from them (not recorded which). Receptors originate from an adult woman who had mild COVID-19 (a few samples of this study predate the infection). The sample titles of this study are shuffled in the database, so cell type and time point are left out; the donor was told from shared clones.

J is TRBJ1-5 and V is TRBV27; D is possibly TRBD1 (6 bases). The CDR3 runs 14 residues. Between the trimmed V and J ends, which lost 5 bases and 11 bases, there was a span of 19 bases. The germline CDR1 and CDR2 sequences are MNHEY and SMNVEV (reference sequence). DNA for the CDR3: TGTGCCAGCAGTCCCACAGGGCCGTTCGGGTCCCAGCATTTT. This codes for CASSPTGPFGSQHF.

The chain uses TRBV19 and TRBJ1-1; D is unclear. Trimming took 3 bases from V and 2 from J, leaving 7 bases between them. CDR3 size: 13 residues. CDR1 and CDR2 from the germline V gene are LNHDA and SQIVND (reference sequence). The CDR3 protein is CASSIQPNTEAFF. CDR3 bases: TGTGCCAGTAGTATCCAACCTAACACTGAAGCTTTCTTT.

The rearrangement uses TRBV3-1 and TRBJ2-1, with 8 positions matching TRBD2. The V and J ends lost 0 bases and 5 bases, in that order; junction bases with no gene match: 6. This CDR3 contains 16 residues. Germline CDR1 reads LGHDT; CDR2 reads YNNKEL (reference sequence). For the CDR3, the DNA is TGTGCCAGCAGCCAAGATCTCGGGGGGGGAAACAATGAGCAGTTCTTC. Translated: CASSQDLGGGNNEQFF.

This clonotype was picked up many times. CDR3 sequence reads: CASSLPNQPQHF. CDR3 bases: TGTGCCAGCAGTTTACCCAATCAGCCCCAGCATTTT. J is TRBJ1-5 and V is TRBV27; D ambiguous. V shed 2 bases and J shed 3 bases, with 2 bases lying between them. The CDR3 consists of 12 residues. CDR1 is MNHEY, CDR2 SMNVEV, per germline (reference sequence).